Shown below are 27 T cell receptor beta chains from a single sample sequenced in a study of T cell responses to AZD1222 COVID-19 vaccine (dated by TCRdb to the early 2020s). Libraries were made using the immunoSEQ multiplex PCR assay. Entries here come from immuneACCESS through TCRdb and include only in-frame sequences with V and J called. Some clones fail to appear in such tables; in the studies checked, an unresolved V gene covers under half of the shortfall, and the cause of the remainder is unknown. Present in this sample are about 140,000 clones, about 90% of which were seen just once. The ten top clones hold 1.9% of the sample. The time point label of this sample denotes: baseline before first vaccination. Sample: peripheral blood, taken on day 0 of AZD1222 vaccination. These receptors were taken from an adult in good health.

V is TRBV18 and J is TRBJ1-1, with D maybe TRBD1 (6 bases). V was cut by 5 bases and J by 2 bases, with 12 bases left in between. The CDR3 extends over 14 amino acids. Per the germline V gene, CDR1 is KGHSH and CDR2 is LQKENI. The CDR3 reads CASSYGQTNTEAFF. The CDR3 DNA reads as TGTGCCAGCTCATACGGACAGACTAACACTGAAGCTTTCTTT.

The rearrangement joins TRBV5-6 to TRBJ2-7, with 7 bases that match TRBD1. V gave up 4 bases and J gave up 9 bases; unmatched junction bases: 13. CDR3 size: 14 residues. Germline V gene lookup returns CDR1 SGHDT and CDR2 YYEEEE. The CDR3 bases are TGTGCCAGCAGCCTGGGGACAGCAATCTCAAGGCAGTACTTC. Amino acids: CASSLGTAISRQYF.

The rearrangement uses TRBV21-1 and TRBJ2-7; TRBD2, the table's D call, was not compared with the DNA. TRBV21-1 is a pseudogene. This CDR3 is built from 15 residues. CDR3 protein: CASSPTSGASYEQYF. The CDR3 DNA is TGTGCCAGCAGCCCGACTAGCGGGGCCTCCTACGAGCAGTACTTC.

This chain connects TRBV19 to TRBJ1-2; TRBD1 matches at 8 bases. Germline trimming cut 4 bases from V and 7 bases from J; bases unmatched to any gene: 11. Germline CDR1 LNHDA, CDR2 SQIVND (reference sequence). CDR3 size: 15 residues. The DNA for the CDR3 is TGTGCCAGTAGTAGAAAACAGGGGGGATCCCCTGGCTACACCTTC. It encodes CASSRKQGGSPGYTF.

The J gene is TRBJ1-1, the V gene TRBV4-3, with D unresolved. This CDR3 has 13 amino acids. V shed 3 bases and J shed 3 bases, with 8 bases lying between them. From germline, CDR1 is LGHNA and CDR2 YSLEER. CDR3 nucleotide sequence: TGCGCCAGCAGCCATAATCAATACACTGAAGCTTTCTTT. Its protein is CASSHNQYTEAFF.

DNA of the CDR3: TGTGCCAGCAACCCGGGACATACCTACGAGCAGTACTTC. Translated: CASNPGHTYEQYF. The chain uses TRBV11-2 and TRBJ2-7, with TRBD1 as a possible D gene (6 bases). The V and J ends lost 7 bases and 2 bases respectively, with 12 bases between them. The germline V gene has CDR1 SGHAT and CDR2 FQNNGV. The CDR3 runs to 13 residues.

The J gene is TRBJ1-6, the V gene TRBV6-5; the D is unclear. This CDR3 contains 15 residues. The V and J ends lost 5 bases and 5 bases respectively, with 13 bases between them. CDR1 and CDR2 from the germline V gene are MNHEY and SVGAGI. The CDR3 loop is CASSPYRLNNSPLHF. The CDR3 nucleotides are TGTGCCAGCAGTCCTTACAGACTAAATAATTCACCCCTCCACTTT.

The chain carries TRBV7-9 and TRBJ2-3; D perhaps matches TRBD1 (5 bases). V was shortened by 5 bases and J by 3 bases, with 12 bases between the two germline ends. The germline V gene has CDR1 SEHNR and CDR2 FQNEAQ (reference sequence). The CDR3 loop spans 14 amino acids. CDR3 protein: CASSARELTDTQYF. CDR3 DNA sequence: TGTGCCAGCAGCGCCAGGGAACTGACAGATACGCAGTATTTT.

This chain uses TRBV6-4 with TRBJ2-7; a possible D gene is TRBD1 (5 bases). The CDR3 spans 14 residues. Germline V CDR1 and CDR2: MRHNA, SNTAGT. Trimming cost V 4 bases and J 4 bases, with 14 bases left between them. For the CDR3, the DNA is TGTGCCAGCAGTGTGGGTGGACAAGGGTACGAGCAGTACTTC. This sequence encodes CASSVGGQGYEQYF.

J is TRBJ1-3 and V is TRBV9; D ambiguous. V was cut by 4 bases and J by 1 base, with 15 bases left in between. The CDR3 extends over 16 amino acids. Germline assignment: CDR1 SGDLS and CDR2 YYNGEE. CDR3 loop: CASSFSTEASGNTIYF. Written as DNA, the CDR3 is TGTGCCAGCAGCTTCTCAACGGAAGCTTCTGGAAACACCATATATTTT.

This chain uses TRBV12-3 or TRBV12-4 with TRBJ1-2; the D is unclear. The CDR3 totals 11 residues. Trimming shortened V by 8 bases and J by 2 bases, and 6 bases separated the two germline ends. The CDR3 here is CASGVNYGYTF. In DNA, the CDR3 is TGTGCCAGCGGGGTCAACTATGGCTACACCTTC.

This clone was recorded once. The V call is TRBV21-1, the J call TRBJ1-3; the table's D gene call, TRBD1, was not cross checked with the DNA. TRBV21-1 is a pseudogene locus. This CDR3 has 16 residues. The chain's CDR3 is CASSDITGGSGNTIYF. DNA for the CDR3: TGTGCCAGCAGCGATATTACAGGGGGCTCTGGAAACACCATATATTTT.

As DNA, the CDR3 is TGTGCCAGCAGTTTTCGACAGGGGTTCCAAGAGACCCAGTACTTC. As protein: CASSFRQGFQETQYF. The chain carries TRBV28 and TRBJ2-5; TRBD1 matches at 8 bases. This CDR3 spans 15 amino acids. CDR1 is MDHEN and CDR2 is SYDVKM in the germline V gene. The V gene end was trimmed by 3 bases and the J gene end by 1 base; junction bases not matched to a gene: 4.

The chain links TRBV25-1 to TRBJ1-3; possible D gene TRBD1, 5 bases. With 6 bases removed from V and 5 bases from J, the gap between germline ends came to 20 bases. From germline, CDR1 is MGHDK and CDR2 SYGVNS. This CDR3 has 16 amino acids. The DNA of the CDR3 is TGTGCCAGCAGCGGTACCGGGCAGGGTGTAAGAAACACCATATATTTT. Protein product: CASSGTGQGVRNTIYF.

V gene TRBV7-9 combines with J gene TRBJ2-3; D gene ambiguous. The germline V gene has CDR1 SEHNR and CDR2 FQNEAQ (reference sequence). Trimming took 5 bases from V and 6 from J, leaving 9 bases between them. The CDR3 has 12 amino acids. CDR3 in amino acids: CASSREADTQYF. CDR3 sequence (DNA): TGTGCCAGCAGCCGCGAGGCGGATACGCAGTATTTT.

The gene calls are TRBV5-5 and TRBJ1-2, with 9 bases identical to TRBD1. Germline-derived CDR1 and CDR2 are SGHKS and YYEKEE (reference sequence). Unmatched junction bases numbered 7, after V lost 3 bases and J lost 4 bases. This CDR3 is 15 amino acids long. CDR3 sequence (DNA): TGTGCCAGCAGCTCCCGGGACAGGGACCTCTATGGCTACACCTTC. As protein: CASSSRDRDLYGYTF.

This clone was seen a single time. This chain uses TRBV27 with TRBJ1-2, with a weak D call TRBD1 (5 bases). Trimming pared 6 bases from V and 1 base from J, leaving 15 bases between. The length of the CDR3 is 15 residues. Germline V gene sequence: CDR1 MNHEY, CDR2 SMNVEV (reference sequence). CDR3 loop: CASRHPSGGNYGYTF. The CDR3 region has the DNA TGTGCCAGCAGACACCCGTCCGGGGGTAACTATGGCTACACCTTC.

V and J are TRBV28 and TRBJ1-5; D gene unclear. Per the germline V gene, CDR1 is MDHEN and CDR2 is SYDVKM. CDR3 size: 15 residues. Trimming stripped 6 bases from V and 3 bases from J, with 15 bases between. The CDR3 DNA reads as TGTGCCAGCAGCTCACGCCCAGACTACAATCAGCCCCAGCATTTT. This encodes CASSSRPDYNQPQHF. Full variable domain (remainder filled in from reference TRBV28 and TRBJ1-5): DVKVTQSSRYLVKRTGEKVFLECVQDMDHENMFWYRQDPGLGLRLIYFSYDVKMKEKGDIPEGYSVSREKKERFSLILESASTNQTSMYLCASSSRPDYNQPQHFGDGTRLSIL.

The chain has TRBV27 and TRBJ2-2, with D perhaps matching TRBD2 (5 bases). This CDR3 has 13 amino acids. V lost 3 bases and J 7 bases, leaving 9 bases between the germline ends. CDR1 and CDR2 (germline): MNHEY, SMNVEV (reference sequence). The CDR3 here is CASSFKGVGELFF. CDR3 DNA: TGTGCCAGCAGTTTCAAGGGAGTCGGGGAGCTGTTTTTT.

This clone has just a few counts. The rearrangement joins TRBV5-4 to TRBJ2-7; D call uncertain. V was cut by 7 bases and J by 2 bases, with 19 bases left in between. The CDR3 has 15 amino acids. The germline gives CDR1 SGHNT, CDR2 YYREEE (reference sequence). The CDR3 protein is CASFNRAQGTYEQYF. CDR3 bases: TGTGCCAGCTTTAACCGGGCCCAAGGTACCTACGAGCAGTACTTC.

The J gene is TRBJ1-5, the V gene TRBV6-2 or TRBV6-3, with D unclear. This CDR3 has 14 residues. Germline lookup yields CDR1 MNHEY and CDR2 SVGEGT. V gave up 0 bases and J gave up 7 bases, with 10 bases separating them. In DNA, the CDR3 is TGTGCCAGCAGTTACTCGTCGATTGCCCAGCCCCAGCATTTT. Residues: CASSYSSIAQPQHF.

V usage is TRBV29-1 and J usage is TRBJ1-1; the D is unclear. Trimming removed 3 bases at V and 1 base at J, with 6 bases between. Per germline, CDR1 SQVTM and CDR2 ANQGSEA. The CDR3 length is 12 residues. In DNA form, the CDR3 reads TGCAGCGTTGAGGTCAGGAACACTGAAGCTTTCTTT. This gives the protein CSVEVRNTEAFF.

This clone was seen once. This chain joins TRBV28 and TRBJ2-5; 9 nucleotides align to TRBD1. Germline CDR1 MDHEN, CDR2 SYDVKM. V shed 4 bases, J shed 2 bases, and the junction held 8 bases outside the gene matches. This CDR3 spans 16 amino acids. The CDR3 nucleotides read TGTGCCAGCAGTTCCCGGGACAGGGAGGATCAAGAGACCCAGTACTTC. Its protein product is CASSSRDREDQETQYF.

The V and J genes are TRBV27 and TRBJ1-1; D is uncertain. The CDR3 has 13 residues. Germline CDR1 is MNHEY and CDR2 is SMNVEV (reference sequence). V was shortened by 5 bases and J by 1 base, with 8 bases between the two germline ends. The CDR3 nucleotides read TGTGCCAGCAGTCTTCAGCGGAACACTGAAGCTTTCTTT. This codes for CASSLQRNTEAFF.

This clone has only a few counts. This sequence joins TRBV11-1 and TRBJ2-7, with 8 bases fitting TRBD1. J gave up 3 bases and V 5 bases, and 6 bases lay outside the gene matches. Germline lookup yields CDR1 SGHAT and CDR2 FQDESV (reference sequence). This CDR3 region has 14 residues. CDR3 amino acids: CASSTRDRFYEQYF. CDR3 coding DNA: TGTGCCAGCAGCACGCGGGACAGGTTCTACGAGCAGTACTTC.

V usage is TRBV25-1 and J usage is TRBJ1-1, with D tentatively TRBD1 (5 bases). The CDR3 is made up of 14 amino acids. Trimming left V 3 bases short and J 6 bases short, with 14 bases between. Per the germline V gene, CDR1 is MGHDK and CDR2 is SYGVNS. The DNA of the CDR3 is TGTGCCAGCAGTGAGACAGTGCCGGGGCCTGAAGCTTTCTTT. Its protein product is CASSETVPGPEAFF.

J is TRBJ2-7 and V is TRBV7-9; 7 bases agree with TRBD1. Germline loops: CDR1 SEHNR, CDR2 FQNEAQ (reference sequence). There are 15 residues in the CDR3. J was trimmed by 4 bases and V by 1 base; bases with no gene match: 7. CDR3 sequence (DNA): TGTGCCAGCAGCTTAGTAGTGGGACAGTCGTACGAGCAGTACTTC. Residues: CASSLVVGQSYEQYF.